A single T cell receptor beta chain is shown here with its context. Its target is unknown. The same CDR3 can be traced to other DNA sequences in this sample. CDR1 and CDR2 from the germline V gene are SGHRS and YFSETQ. The CDR3 covers 16 residues. J was trimmed by 2 bases and V by 0 bases; bases with no gene match: 4. Sequenced by immunoSEQ multiplex PCR; TCRdb stores in-frame clones only, minus some. The sample has about 1.1 million clones, about 72% seen once. The sample is drawn from a study of shared clonotypes between healthy human individuals. General study findings and limits: Non-shared clonotypes showed lower generation probabilities than clonotypes common to all four donors. The sole specimen, blood, was sampled, and tissue repertoires likely differ. Large sequencing depth failed to make sorted-subset sequencing complete, rarefaction showed.

Specimen: memory CD4+ T cells from PBMCs. Subset of the sample: CD45RA-negative fraction. This clonotype originated in a man aged 18 to 35 in good health. Some clones in this sample may be carry-over from other donors' samples. The chain recombines TRBV5-1 with TRBJ2-5; 10 positions agree with TRBD2. The CDR3, as DNA: TGCGCCAGCAGCTTGGGGCCGACTAGCGGGCAAGAGACCCAGTACTTC. Protein: CASSLGPTSGQETQYF.